One and the same sample provided the 22 T cell receptor beta chains below, sequenced in a study of cytomegalovirus exposure and HLA in healthy donors. PCR involved 60 Vbeta and 13 Jbeta primers. Only in-frame clones appear in the TCRdb table, and some are missing; sequencing was by immunoSEQ multiplex PCR. In the table there are about 170,000 clones, around 80% of which are singletons. What was sequenced was PBMCs. All receptors come from a woman aged 25 to 39 in good health and CMV-seropositive.

The chain carries TRBV7-6 and TRBJ1-1, with 9 bases that match TRBD1. CDR1 is SGHVS, CDR2 FNYEAQ, per germline. The CDR3 has 15 residues. The junction had 5 bases not matched to a gene; V was cut back by 5 bases and J by 1 base. CDR3 amino acids: CASSRGTGRNTEAFF. In nucleotides, the CDR3 is TGTGCCAGCAGCCGAGGGACAGGGAGGAACACTGAAGCTTTCTTT.

V and J are TRBV5-4 and TRBJ2-5; TRBD1 is a possible D gene (6 bases). With 5 bases removed from V and 1 base from J, the gap between germline ends came to 15 bases. The CDR3 has 15 residues. Germline V gives CDR1 SGHNT, CDR2 YYREEE (reference sequence). CDR3 DNA: TGTGCCAGCAGAGGGGGTGCAGGGGTCCAAGAGACCCAGTACTTC. Its translation is CASRGGAGVQETQYF.

The chain recombines TRBV18 with TRBJ1-5, with 7 positions matching TRBD1. After removal of 3 bases from V and 7 bases from J, the junction contained 6 bases not matched to a gene. This CDR3 has 14 residues. CDR1 is KGHSH, CDR2 LQKENI, per germline. The CDR3 DNA sequence: TGTGCCAGCTCACCCGGGACAGACGGGCAGCCCCAGCATTTT. Its translation: CASSPGTDGQPQHF.

This chain connects TRBV6-1 to TRBJ1-1; 9 nucleotides line up with TRBD1. The CDR3 length is 13 residues. The V gene end was trimmed by 6 bases and the J gene end by 8 bases; junction bases not matched to a gene: 7. CDR1 and CDR2 from the germline V gene are MNHNS and SASEGT. The CDR3 DNA reads as TGTGCCAGCAGCCGGGACAGGGATTCGGAAGCTTTCTTT. It translates to CASSRDRDSEAFF.

The chain joins TRBV5-1 to TRBJ2-3, with 9 bases identical to TRBD2. This CDR3 has 17 residues. Per the germline V gene, CDR1 is SGHRS and CDR2 is YFSETQ. The trim removed 0 bases at V and 2 bases at J, leaving 7 bases unmatched. The CDR3: CASSLARASGVTDTQYF. The CDR3 coding sequence is TGCGCCAGCAGCTTGGCCCGGGCTAGCGGGGTCACAGATACGCAGTATTTT. Supplemented by reference TRBV5-1 and TRBJ2-3, the full variable domain reads KAGVTQTPRYLIKTRGQQVTLSCSPISGHRSVSWYQQTPGQGLQFLFEYFSETQRNKGNFPGRFSGRQFSNSRSEMNVSTLELGDSALYLCASSLARASGVTDTQYFGPGTRLTVL.

The chain employs TRBV5-6 and TRBJ2-6, with a tentative D call TRBD2 (6 bases). The V gene's germline CDR1 is SGHDT and CDR2 YYEEEE. This CDR3 has 15 amino acids. V was clipped by 5 bases and J by 2 bases, with 11 bases between them. CDR3 nucleotides: TGTGCCAGCAGTCGGGGGTCGACTGGGGCCAACGTCCTGACTTTC. This codes for CASSRGSTGANVLTF.

This rearrangement joins TRBV28 to TRBJ2-1; tentatively, D is TRBD2 (6 bases). Germline values: CDR1 MDHEN, CDR2 SYDVKM. The V and J ends lost 6 bases and 5 bases respectively, with 20 bases between them. The length of the CDR3 is 16 residues. The CDR3 sequence is CASSASLGLPHNEQFF. For the CDR3, the DNA is TGTGCCAGCAGCGCTTCTCTGGGACTCCCACACAATGAGCAGTTCTTC.

The J gene is TRBJ1-2, the V gene TRBV5-4, with 8 bases identical to TRBD1. Germline V CDR1 and CDR2: SGHNT, YYREEE (reference sequence). V dropped 0 bases and J dropped 7; count of bases not matched to a gene: 5. The CDR3 is 14 amino acids. The CDR3 nucleotides read TGTGCCAGCAGCTTGGGGACAGGGTCGAGTGGCTACACCTTC. It translates to CASSLGTGSSGYTF.

The V call is TRBV27, the J call TRBJ2-7, with D unresolved. V was trimmed by 5 bases and J by 2 bases, leaving 10 bases between them. The V gene's germline CDR1 is MNHEY and CDR2 SMNVEV (reference sequence). There are 13 residues in the CDR3. In DNA, the CDR3 is TGTGCCAGCAGTCCTGGCTTTCCCTACGAGCAGTACTTC. Protein product: CASSPGFPYEQYF.

This chain joins TRBV9 and TRBJ2-2, with D perhaps matching TRBD2 (6 bases). V shed 4 bases and J shed 4 bases, with 17 bases lying between them. Per germline, CDR1 SGDLS and CDR2 YYNGEE. This CDR3 has 16 amino acids. This CDR3 reads CASSPRDFSPTGELFF. CDR3 in DNA: TGTGCCAGCAGCCCCCGGGACTTCTCCCCCACCGGGGAGCTGTTTTTT.

The V gene is TRBV7-2, the J gene TRBJ2-3; possible D gene TRBD2, 6 bases. Germline values: CDR1 SGHTA, CDR2 FQGNSA. This CDR3 contains 17 residues. Trimming took off 5 bases at V and 2 bases at J, with 20 bases between the two ends. The CDR3 DNA sequence: TGTGCCAGCAGCCCGAGATCCGGGACTCTTATCACAGATACGCAGTATTTT. Protein: CASSPRSGTLITDTQYF.

This chain joins TRBV10-1 and TRBJ2-2, with D unresolved. Germline V gives CDR1 WNHNN, CDR2 SYGVQD (reference sequence). The CDR3 has 12 amino acids. Deletions cut 8 bases from V and 1 base from J, with 5 bases between. The CDR3 is CASSKNTGELFF. CDR3 coding DNA: TGCGCCAGCTCAAAGAACACCGGGGAGCTGTTTTTT.

CDR3 in amino acids: CASGSTGAGYEQYF. In nucleotides, the CDR3 is TGTGCCAGCGGGAGCACGGGAGCCGGTTACGAGCAGTACTTC. The chain carries TRBV28 and TRBJ2-7; D might be TRBD2 (6 bases). Trimming removed 8 bases from V and 4 bases from J, with 18 bases in between. Germline V CDR1 and CDR2: MDHEN, SYDVKM. The CDR3 totals 14 residues.

The chain recombines TRBV19 with TRBJ2-3; D may be TRBD1 (6 bases). V was trimmed by 3 bases and J by 2 bases, leaving 9 bases between them. The germline V gene has CDR1 LNHDA and CDR2 SQIVND (reference sequence). The CDR3 is made up of 14 amino acids. The chain's CDR3 is CASSMWTDTDTQYF. As DNA, the CDR3 is TGTGCCAGTAGTATGTGGACAGACACAGATACGCAGTATTTT.

The V and J genes are TRBV5-1 and TRBJ1-2; unclear D gene. Trimming shortened V by 0 bases and J by 3 bases, and 15 bases separated the two germline ends. In germline, CDR1 is SGHRS, CDR2 YFSETQ. The CDR3 extends over 16 amino acids. The CDR3: CASSLDGVRRDYGYTF. The CDR3 coding sequence is TGCGCCAGCAGCTTGGATGGGGTCAGGAGGGACTATGGCTACACCTTC.

J is TRBJ2-7 and V is TRBV28; TRBD1 aligns across 9 bases. Germline values: CDR1 MDHEN, CDR2 SYDVKM. Trimming cost V 8 bases and J 5 bases; bases outside gene matches: 16. The CDR3 runs to 16 residues. The CDR3 sequence is CASCSLTGTGINEQYF. For the CDR3, the DNA is TGTGCCAGCTGTTCTTTAACCGGGACAGGGATCAACGAGCAGTACTTC.

The chain joins TRBV6-6 to TRBJ1-4, with TRBD1 identical over 10 bases. The trim removed 5 bases at V and 8 bases at J, leaving 5 bases unmatched. Germline-derived CDR1 and CDR2 are MNHNY and SVGAGI (reference sequence). The CDR3 runs to 14 residues. CDR3 in DNA: TGTGCCAGCAGTCCCGGGACAGGGGAGGAAAAACTGTTTTTT. Its protein is CASSPGTGEEKLFF.

The count of this clone is one. V gene TRBV5-4 combines with J gene TRBJ2-7, with 13 positions matching TRBD2. V shed 0 bases and J 1 base; nucleotides not matched to a gene: 1. The CDR3 loop spans 16 amino acids. Germline V gives CDR1 SGHNT, CDR2 YYREEE (reference sequence). The CDR3 DNA is TGTGCCAGCAGCTTGGGGACTAGCGGGAGTTCCTACGAGCAGTACTTC. Translation: CASSLGTSGSSYEQYF.

The rearrangement links TRBV6-5 to TRBJ2-7; 11 bases are a match to TRBD2. The CDR3 is 15 amino acids. J lost 3 bases, V lost 5 bases, and 6 bases had no gene match. The germline CDR1 and CDR2 sequences are MNHEY and SVGAGI. Written as DNA, the CDR3 is TGTGCCAGCAGTAATAGCGGGAGGGTCTACTACGAGCAGTACTTC. This translates into CASSNSGRVYYEQYF.

V is TRBV6-1 and J is TRBJ2-5; 9 nucleotides match TRBD1. CDR3 size: 15 residues. With 7 bases clipped from V and 4 bases from J, the junction kept 10 bases outside the gene matches. The germline CDR1 and CDR2 sequences are MNHNS and SASEGT. CDR3 sequence reads: CASTEDRGIGETQYF. The DNA for the CDR3 is TGTGCCAGCACCGAGGACAGGGGTATAGGAGAGACCCAGTACTTC.

The V call is TRBV9, the J call TRBJ2-2; D is perhaps TRBD2 (5 bases). The CDR3 consists of 16 residues. Germline V gives CDR1 SGDLS, CDR2 YYNGEE. Trimming pared 4 bases from V and 6 bases from J, leaving 19 bases between. Here the CDR3 DNA reads TGTGCCAGCAGCCCCCTTCTCGGGGTTATACCCGGGGAGCTGTTTTTT. Protein: CASSPLLGVIPGELFF.

CDR3 loop: CASSLLGQMYQETQYF. The CDR3 bases are TGTGCCAGCAGTTTACTAGGACAAATGTACCAAGAGACCCAGTACTTC. The chain joins TRBV28 to TRBJ2-5; a possible D gene is TRBD1 (5 bases). V dropped 2 bases and J dropped 0 bases, with 13 bases sitting between them. The CDR3 is made up of 16 amino acids. In germline, CDR1 is MDHEN, CDR2 SYDVKM.